A single sample gave rise to the 14 T cell receptor beta chains below, sequenced in a study of blood T cell repertoires in COVID-19. The protocol was immunoSEQ multiplex PCR, while the TCRdb copy is restricted to in-frame clones and leaves out a portion. The table records more than 200,000 clones, approximately 86% of them present only once. The sample comprised peripheral blood. These receptors all stem from a woman aged 55-69 years with COVID-19, enrolled during active disease.

The chain joins TRBV7-9 to TRBJ2-5; D perhaps matches TRBD1 (6 bases). The CDR3 has 14 residues. V lost 5 bases and J lost 5, with 15 bases in between. The germline CDR1 and CDR2 sequences are SEHNR and FQNEAQ (reference sequence). The CDR3 reads CASSQAQGIETQYF. In DNA, the CDR3 is TGTGCCAGCAGCCAAGCTCAGGGGATCGAGACCCAGTACTTC.

The V gene is TRBV29-1, the J gene TRBJ2-2; 9 bases map to TRBD1. This CDR3 is 19 amino acids long. CDR1 is SQVTM, CDR2 ANQGSEA, per germline. V lost 4 bases, J lost 0 bases, and 15 bases stayed unmatched. The CDR3, as DNA: TGCAGCGTTGCACCGCAGGGGACAGGGTTAAACGCGAACACCGGGGAGCTGTTTTTT. Translation gives CSVAPQGTGLNANTGELFF.

This chain links TRBV9 with TRBJ1-4; possibly TRBD1 for D (5 bases). V lost 4 bases, J lost 4 bases, and 14 bases lay in between. Germline V CDR1 and CDR2: SGDLS, YYNGEE. The CDR3 length is 15 residues. Here the CDR3 reads CASSPGRGFNEKLFF. The CDR3 DNA sequence: TGTGCCAGCAGCCCCGGGAGGGGTTTTAATGAAAAACTGTTTTTT.

The chain links TRBV4-1 to TRBJ1-4, with 9 bases fitting TRBD1. The CDR3 totals 16 residues. Looked up from germline, CDR1 is MGHRA and CDR2 is YSYEKL. V gave up 4 bases and J gave up 8 bases; unmatched junction bases: 11. The CDR3 sequence: CASSRIPGQGEEKLFF. CDR3 in DNA: TGCGCCAGCAGCCGTATACCGGGACAGGGAGAAGAAAAACTGTTTTTT.

This chain uses TRBV29-1 with TRBJ2-3, with a possible D match to TRBD2 (6 bases). V lost 7 bases and J lost 0, with 14 bases in between. Germline CDR1 SQVTM, CDR2 ANQGSEA. This CDR3 is 14 amino acids long. The DNA for the CDR3 is TGCAGCGGCGAGGGGAGCGGGAGCACAGATACGCAGTATTTT. Translation gives CSGEGSGSTDTQYF.

The CDR3 nucleotides are TGTGCCAGCGTATACCCGGCGGCTCCCTATGGAGCTTTCTTT. Translating gives CASVYPAAPYGAFF. The chain joins TRBV2 to TRBJ1-1; D ambiguous. There are 14 residues in the CDR3. From germline, CDR1 is SNHLY and CDR2 FYNNEI. V was shortened by 8 bases and J by 10 bases, with 23 bases between the two germline ends.

This clone was recorded only once. The rearrangement joins TRBV6-5 to TRBJ1-4; D ambiguous. The germline V gene has CDR1 MNHEY and CDR2 SVGAGI. Trimming took off 6 bases at V and 4 bases at J, with 15 bases between the two ends. This CDR3 has 15 residues. CDR3 residues: CASRYIPGFNEKLFF. As DNA, the CDR3 is TGTGCCAGCAGGTACATCCCGGGTTTTAATGAAAAACTGTTTTTT.

This clone was seen only once. CDR3 sequence reads: CASRGTSGVNTGELFF. CDR3 nucleotides: TGTGCCAGTAGGGGAACTAGCGGAGTAAACACCGGGGAGCTGTTTTTT. The chain combines TRBV19 with TRBJ2-2, with TRBD2 matching 8 bases. Trimming at V came to 6 bases and at J to 2 bases, leaving 8 bases not matched to a gene. From germline, CDR1 is LNHDA and CDR2 SQIVND (reference sequence). The CDR3 contains 16 residues.

The chain uses TRBV11-3 and TRBJ2-2, with 7 bases fitting TRBD2. The junction had 4 bases not matched to a gene; V was cut back by 0 bases and J by 3 bases. Germline V gene lookup returns CDR1 SGHNT and CDR2 YENEEA. This CDR3 comprises 16 residues. Here the CDR3 DNA reads TGTGCCAGCAGCTTAGATCAGGGAGGGTACACCGGGGAGCTGTTTTTT. This sequence encodes CASSLDQGGYTGELFF.

V usage is TRBV5-1 and J usage is TRBJ1-1, with 7 bases that match TRBD1. Germline V gives CDR1 SGHRS, CDR2 YFSETQ. The V gene end was trimmed by 0 bases and the J gene end by 5 bases; junction bases not matched to a gene: 10. This CDR3 contains 16 residues. CDR3 sequence: CASSLGQGSDGTEAFF. The CDR3 DNA is TGCGCCAGCAGCTTGGGACAGGGAAGTGATGGGACTGAAGCTTTCTTT.

This chain joins TRBV4-1 and TRBJ2-3; 13 bases are shared with TRBD2. This CDR3 contains 17 residues. Per the germline V gene, CDR1 is MGHRA and CDR2 is YSYEKL. The ends lost 5 bases at V and 4 bases at J; junction bases unmatched: 9. In DNA form, the CDR3 reads TGCGCCAGCAGCAAGACCGGGACTAGCGGGATTGCAGATACGCAGTATTTT. This gives the protein CASSKTGTSGIADTQYF.

This chain uses TRBV28 with TRBJ1-5; 11 nucleotides align to TRBD1. Germline assignment: CDR1 MDHEN and CDR2 SYDVKM. The CDR3 sequence is 17 residues long. V lost 4 bases and J lost 4; bases outside the gene matches: 9. CDR3 residues: CASSSRTGGVKNQPQHF. The CDR3 nucleotides read TGTGCCAGCAGTTCACGGACAGGGGGCGTGAAGAATCAGCCCCAGCATTTT.

This clone was observed once. The V gene is TRBV30, the J gene TRBJ2-7; D is possibly TRBD2 (5 bases). V lost 3 bases and J lost 7, with 10 bases in between. CDR1 and CDR2 (germline): GTSNPN, SVGIG (reference sequence). This CDR3 comprises 11 residues. CDR3 sequence (DNA): TGTGCCTGGAGCCGACCGGGGGAGCAGTACTTC. This codes for CAWSRPGEQYF.

This chain connects TRBV7-2 to TRBJ2-1, with 10 positions matching TRBD2. There are 15 residues in the CDR3. J gave up 5 bases and V 5 bases, and 6 bases lay outside the gene matches. Germline CDR1 reads SGHTA; CDR2 reads FQGNSA. For the CDR3, the DNA is TGTGCCAGCAGCCTCCTAGCGGGAGTTCACAATGAGCAGTTCTTC. Residues: CASSLLAGVHNEQFF.